This T cell receptor beta chain came from a study of T cell repertoires in ileal Crohn's disease. General study points: Endoscopy was done a median roughly 7.1 months after surgery.

On this clone: Its antigen is not known.

Time point reported: neoterminal ileum biopsy at postoperative endoscopy, about 6 months after surgery. Germline V gives CDR1 SGHTA, CDR2 FQGTGA. The length of the CDR3 is 18 residues. V lost 2 bases, J lost 1 base, and 8 bases stayed unmatched. Clones were sequenced by immunoSEQ multiplex PCR, and TCRdb holds only the in-frame ones, with some missing. The table includes 12,000 or so clones, roughly 78% detected once. The J gene is TRBJ2-3, the V gene TRBV7-3, with 11 bases that match TRBD2. The source of this sequence is an adult with Crohn's disease. The sequenced sample was ileal tissue. The CDR3 sequence is CASSLVVSGGARTDTQYF. In DNA, the CDR3 is TGTGCCAGCAGCTTAGTCGTTAGCGGGGGGGCTCGCACAGATACGCAGTATTTT. Full variable domain (outside the CDR3, taken from reference TRBV7-3 and TRBJ2-3): GAGVSQTPSNKVTEKGKYVELRCDPISGHTALYWYRQSLGQGPEFLIYFQGTGAADDSGLPNDRFFAVRPEGSVSTLKIQRTERGDSAVYLCASSLVVSGGARTDTQYFGPGTRLTVL.